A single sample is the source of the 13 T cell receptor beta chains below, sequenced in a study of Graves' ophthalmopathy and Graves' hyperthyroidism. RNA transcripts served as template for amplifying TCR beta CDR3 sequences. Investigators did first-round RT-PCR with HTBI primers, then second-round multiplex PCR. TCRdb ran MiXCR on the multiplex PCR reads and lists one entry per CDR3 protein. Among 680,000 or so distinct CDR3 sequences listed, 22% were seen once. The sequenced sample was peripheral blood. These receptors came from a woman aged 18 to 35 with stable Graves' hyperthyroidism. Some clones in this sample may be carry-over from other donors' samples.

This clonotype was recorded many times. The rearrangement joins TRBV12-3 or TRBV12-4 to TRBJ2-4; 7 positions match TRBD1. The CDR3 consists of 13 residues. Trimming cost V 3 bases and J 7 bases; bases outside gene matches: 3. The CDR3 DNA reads TGTGCCAGCAGTTTGCAGGGGGTGAACATTCAGTACTTC. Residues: CASSLQGVNIQYF.

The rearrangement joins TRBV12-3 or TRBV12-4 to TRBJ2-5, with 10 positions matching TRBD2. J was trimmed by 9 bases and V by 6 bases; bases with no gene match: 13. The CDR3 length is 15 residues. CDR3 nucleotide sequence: TGTGCCAGCAGCGCCCCCGGGACTAGCGTACCCGCCCAGTACTTC. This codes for CASSAPGTSVPAQYF.

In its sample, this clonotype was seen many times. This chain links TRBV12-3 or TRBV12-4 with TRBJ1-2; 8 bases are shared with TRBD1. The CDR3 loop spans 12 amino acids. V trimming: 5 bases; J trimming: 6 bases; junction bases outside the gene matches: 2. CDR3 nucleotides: TGTGCCAGCAGTCCAGGGGGCAATGGCTACACCTTC. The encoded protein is CASSPGGNGYTF.

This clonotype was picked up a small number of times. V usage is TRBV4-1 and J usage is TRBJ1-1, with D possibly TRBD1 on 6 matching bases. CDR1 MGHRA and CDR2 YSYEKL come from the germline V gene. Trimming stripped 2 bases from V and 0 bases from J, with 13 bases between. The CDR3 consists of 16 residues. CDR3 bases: TGCGCCAGCAGCCAAATAGGAGGACAGTTGAACACTGAAGCTTTCTTT. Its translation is CASSQIGGQLNTEAFF.

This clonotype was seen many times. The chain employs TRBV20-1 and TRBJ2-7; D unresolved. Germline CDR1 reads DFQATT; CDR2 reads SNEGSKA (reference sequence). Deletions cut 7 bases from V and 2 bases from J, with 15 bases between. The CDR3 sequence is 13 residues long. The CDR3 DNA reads TGCAGTGTTAGTATAGGGCTAGCCTACGAGCAGTACTTC. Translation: CSVSIGLAYEQYF.

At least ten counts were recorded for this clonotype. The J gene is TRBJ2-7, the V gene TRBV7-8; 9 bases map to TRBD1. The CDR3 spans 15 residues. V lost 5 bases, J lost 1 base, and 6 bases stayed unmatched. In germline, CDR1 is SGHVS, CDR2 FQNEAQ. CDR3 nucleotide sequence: TGTGCCAGCAGCAAGCGGGACAGGGTTTCCTACGAGCAGTACTTC. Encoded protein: CASSKRDRVSYEQYF. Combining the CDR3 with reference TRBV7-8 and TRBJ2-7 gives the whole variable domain GAGVSQSPRYKVAKRGQDVALRCDPISGHVSLFWYQQALGQGPEFLTYFQNEAQLDKSGLPSDRFFAERPEGSVSTLKIQRTQQEDSAVYLCASSKRDRVSYEQYFGPGTRLTVT.

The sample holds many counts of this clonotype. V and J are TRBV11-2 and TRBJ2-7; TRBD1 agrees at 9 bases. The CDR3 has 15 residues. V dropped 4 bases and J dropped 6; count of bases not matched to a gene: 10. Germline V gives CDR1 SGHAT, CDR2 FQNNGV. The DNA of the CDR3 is TGTGCCAGCAGCTCAAACAGGGGGCGGACTGGCGAGCAGTACTTC. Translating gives CASSSNRGRTGEQYF.

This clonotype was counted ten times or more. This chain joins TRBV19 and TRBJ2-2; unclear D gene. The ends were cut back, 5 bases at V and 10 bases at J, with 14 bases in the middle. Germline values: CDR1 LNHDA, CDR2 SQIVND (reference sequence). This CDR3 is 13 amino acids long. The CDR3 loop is CASSDYPTTELFF. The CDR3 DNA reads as TGTGCCAGTAGTGATTACCCCACAACGGAGCTGTTTTTT.

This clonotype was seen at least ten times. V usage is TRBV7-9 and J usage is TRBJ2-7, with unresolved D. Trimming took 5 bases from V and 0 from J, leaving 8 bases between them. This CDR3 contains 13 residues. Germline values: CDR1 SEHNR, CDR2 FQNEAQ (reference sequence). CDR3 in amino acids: CASSVGISYEQYF. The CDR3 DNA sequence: TGTGCCAGCAGCGTGGGGATCTCCTACGAGCAGTACTTC.

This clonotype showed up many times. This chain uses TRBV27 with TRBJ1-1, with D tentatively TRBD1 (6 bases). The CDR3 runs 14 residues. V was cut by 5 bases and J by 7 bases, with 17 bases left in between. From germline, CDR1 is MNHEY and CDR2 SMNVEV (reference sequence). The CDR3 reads CASSNLDRMGEAFF. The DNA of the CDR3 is TGTGCCAGCAGTAACTTAGACAGGATGGGTGAAGCTTTCTTT.

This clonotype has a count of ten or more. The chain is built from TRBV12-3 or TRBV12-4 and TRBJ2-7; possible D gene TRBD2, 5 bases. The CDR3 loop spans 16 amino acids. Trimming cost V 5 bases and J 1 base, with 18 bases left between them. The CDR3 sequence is CASSGSRFGGSYEQYF. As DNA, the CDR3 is TGTGCCAGCAGTGGGAGTAGATTCGGAGGATCCTACGAGCAGTACTTC.

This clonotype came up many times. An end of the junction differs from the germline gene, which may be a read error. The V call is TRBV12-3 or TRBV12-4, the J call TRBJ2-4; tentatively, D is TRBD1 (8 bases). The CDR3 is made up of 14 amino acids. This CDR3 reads CATGGGGGKNIKYF. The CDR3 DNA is TGTGCCACAGGGGGCGGGGGAGGAAAAAACATTAAGTACTTC.

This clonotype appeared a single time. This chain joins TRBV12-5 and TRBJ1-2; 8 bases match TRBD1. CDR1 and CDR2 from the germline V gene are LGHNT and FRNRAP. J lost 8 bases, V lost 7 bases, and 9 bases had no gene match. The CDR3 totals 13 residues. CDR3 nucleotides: TGTGCTAGTGCCTCCGGGACAGGCTGGGGCTACACCTTC. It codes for CASASGTGWGYTF.